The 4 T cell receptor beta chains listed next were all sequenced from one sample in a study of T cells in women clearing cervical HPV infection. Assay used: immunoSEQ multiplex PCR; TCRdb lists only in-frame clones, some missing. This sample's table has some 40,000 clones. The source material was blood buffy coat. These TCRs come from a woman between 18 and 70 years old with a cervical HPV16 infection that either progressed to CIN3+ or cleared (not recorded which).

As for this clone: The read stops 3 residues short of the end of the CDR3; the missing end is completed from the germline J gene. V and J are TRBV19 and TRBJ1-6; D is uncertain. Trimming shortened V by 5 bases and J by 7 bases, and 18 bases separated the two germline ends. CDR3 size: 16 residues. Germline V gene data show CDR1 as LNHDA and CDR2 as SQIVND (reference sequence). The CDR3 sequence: CASSPPTLYGNSPLHF. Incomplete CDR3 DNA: TGTGCCAGTAGTCCGCCGACTCTTTACGGGAATTCACCC.

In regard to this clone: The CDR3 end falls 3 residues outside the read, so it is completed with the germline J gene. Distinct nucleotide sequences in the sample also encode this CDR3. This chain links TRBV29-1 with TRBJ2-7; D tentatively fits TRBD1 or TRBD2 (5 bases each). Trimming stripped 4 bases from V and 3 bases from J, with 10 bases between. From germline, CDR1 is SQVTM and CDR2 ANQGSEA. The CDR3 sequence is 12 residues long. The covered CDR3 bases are TGCAGCGTTGGTGAGGGGAGCTACGAG. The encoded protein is CSVGEGSYE. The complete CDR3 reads CSVGEGSYEQYF.

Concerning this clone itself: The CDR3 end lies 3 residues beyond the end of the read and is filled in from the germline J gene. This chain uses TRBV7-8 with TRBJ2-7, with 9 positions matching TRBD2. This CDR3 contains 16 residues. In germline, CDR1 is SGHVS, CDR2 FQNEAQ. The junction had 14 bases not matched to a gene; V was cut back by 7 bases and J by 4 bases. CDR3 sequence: CASTGIIGLASYEQYF. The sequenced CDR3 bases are TGTGCCAGCACCGGGATTATCGGACTAGCGTCTTACGAG.

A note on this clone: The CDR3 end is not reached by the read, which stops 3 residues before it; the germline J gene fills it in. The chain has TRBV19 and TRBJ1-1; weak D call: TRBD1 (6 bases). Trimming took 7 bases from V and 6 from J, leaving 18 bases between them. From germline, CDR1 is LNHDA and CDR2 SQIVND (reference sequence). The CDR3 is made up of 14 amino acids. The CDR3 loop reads CASIPRGAISEAFF. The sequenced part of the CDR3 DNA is TGTGCCAGTATCCCCAGGGGCGCGATCTCTGAA. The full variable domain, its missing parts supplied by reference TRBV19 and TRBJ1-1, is DGGITQSPKYLFRKEGQNVTLSCEQNLNHDAMYWYRQDPGQGLRLIYYSQIVNDFQKGDIAEGYSVSREKKESFPLTVTSAQKNPTAFYLCASIPRGAISEAFFGQGTRLTVV.